This entry is about one T cell receptor beta chain. Antigen: not known. The entry originates in a study of cytomegalovirus exposure and HLA in healthy donors. Looked up from germline, CDR1 is SNHLY and CDR2 is FYNNEI. Losses at the gene ends were 3 bases for V and 11 bases for J; bases not matched to a gene: 16. The CDR3 totals 16 residues. Use of 60 Vbeta and 13 Jbeta primers characterized the PCR. Clones were read by immunoSEQ multiplex PCR, and TCRdb kept only the in-frame ones, dropping some. Among about 100,000 clones listed, around three quarters were seen once. Broader study findings: Prior analysis indicated that the majority of TCR beta V segments exhibited productivity approximately 87% or approximately 30% of the time.

The sequenced sample was PBMCs. The J gene is TRBJ1-1, the V gene TRBV2; TRBD1 matches at 9 bases. This clonotype was obtained from a man aged 25 to 40 in good health and CMV-seronegative. CDR3 bases: TGTGCCAGCAGTGATGGGACAGGGCCTCTCGGGTTAGTCGCTTTCTTT. Protein sequence: CASSDGTGPLGLVAFF.